This TCR beta chain was profiled in a study of blood T cell repertoires in COVID-19 (dated by TCRdb to 2018 to 2021). For the wider study: Collaborator samples came from the United States, Italy and Spain and covered acute and convalescent phases of COVID-19. The prospective study material was composed of cDNA or gDNA derived from T cells, B-cell-depleted T cells, or PBMCs. The dataset comprised deeply sampled blood TCRbeta repertoires from subjects exposed to, actively infected with, or recovered from COVID-19. The repertoires were made available in a free public database intended to serve as a resource for research on the immune response to SARS-CoV-2. The samples were drawn from two sources: the first 160 participants of the ongoing ImmuneRACE study, and 1,000 to 1,500 subjects contributed by 6 global collaborators. Sample metadata almost always included a de-identified subject ID, COVID-19 status, age in years and sex. Where HLA class I and class II types were available, the types were taken from metadata supplied by the sample provider, not from assay-based typing.

V ends up 4 bases short and J 0 bases short, with an unmatched junction base count of 4. The CDR1 and CDR2 encoded by the germline V gene are MNHEY and SVGEGT. Inclusive of the bounding cysteine and phenylalanine, the CDR3 is 15 residues long. The kept DNA is CDR3 alone, 45 bases in frame from the first base. Overall study outcomes, separate from this receptor: The quantity of clinical and demographic metadata differed by source and by participant and was supplied without curation.

TCRbeta CDR3 regions were amplified from genomic DNA using the immunoSEQ Assay, a bias-controlled multiplex PCR. From the authors' description of their analysis: The number of nucleated cells in each sample was estimated from the amplification of reference gene primers within the assay. Sequence reads were collapsed and filtered to measure the absolute abundance of every unique TCRbeta CDR3 rearrangement. Productive Simpson clonality was computed per sample as the square root of Simpson's diversity index over productive rearrangements. The table was pulled from immuneACCESS by TCRdb, which kept in-frame rearrangements only. Such tables lose some clones; where checked, under half of the loss comes from unresolved V genes, and the rest has no known cause. That table supplies the V and J calls and clone size; D and trimming were determined from the DNA. Within this sample are under 45,000 clones, with around four fifths of them counted one time only. The ten biggest clones cover roughly 45% of the sample.

A note on this clone: There is no known antigen for this receptor. Base qualities are not recorded, but no much larger clone differs from it by a single base.

Each collaborating institution followed its own protocols to collect whole blood in K2EDTA tubes. For TCRbeta analysis, collaborators shipped samples as frozen whole blood, isolated PBMCs, or DNA extracted from either of those sample types. The TCR originated in a woman aged 80 or older with active or convalescent COVID-19. The sequence links TRBV6-2 or TRBV6-3 to TRBJ1-1, with 8 bases aligning to TRBD1. Sequenced material: peripheral blood. The CDR3 loop reads CASSSGGNMNTEAFF. The DNA reads as follows: TGTGCCAGCAGTTCAGGGGGCAACATGAACACTGAAGCTTTCTTT.